This passage covers 21 T cell receptor beta chains from one sample sequenced in a study of blood T cell repertoires in COVID-19. The protocol was immunoSEQ multiplex PCR, while the TCRdb copy is restricted to in-frame clones and leaves out a portion. The table includes about 460,000 clones, 88% detected once. Sequenced material: PBMCs or T cells enriched from blood (not recorded which). The origin of the receptors is a woman in her sixties or seventies who had recovered from COVID-19.

The rearrangement joins TRBV10-1 to TRBJ1-3, with 8 nucleotides matching TRBD1. V lost 6 bases to trimming and J lost 4 bases; unmatched junction nucleotides: 2. Germline V CDR1 and CDR2: WNHNN, SYGVQD (reference sequence). This CDR3 spans 13 amino acids. CDR3 sequence: CASSRDRGNTIYF. The CDR3 DNA follows: TGCGCCAGCAGCCGGGACAGGGGAAACACCATATATTTT.

This clone was seen once. The gene calls are TRBV7-2 and TRBJ1-1; D perhaps matches TRBD1 (6 bases). Germline values: CDR1 SGHTA, CDR2 FQGNSA. The germline V and J ends were trimmed by 7 bases and 5 bases, with 14 bases remaining between them. The CDR3 contains 13 residues. DNA for the CDR3: TGTGCCAGCAACCCAGGGGTGGGGACTGAAGCTTTCTTT. Protein product: CASNPGVGTEAFF.

V gene TRBV14 combines with J gene TRBJ1-2; 8 nucleotides align to TRBD1. This CDR3 is 16 amino acids long. The V gene's germline CDR1 is SGHDN and CDR2 FVKESK. Losses at the gene ends were 0 bases for V and 8 bases for J; bases not matched to a gene: 11. The CDR3 loop reads CASSQEAAGQVWGYTF. For the CDR3, the DNA is TGTGCCAGCAGCCAAGAGGCGGCGGGACAGGTCTGGGGCTACACCTTC.

This clone has only one observation. The gene calls are TRBV25-1 and TRBJ1-1, with 9 bases aligning to TRBD1. This CDR3 has 15 amino acids. Germline V gene data show CDR1 as MGHDK and CDR2 as SYGVNS. Trimming cost V 3 bases and J 1 base; bases outside gene matches: 3. The CDR3, as DNA: TGTGCCAGCAGTGATCAGACAGGGGGGAACACTGAAGCTTTCTTT. Its translation: CASSDQTGGNTEAFF.

This rearrangement joins TRBV3-1 (or the pseudogene TRBV3-2) to TRBJ2-2, with TRBD1 matching over 8 bases. This CDR3 region has 15 residues. Germline trimming cut 1 base from V and 4 bases from J; bases unmatched to any gene: 2. From germline, CDR1 is LGHDT and CDR2 YNNKEL (reference sequence). The CDR3, as DNA: TGTGCCAGCAGCCAAGCCGGGACAGGCACCGGGGAGCTGTTTTTT. Protein product: CASSQAGTGTGELFF.

This clone was detected a few times. The chain couples TRBV5-1 to TRBJ2-5, with 10 bases fitting TRBD2. CDR1 and CDR2 from the germline V gene are SGHRS and YFSETQ. V lost 0 bases and J lost 2; bases outside the gene matches: 4. There are 16 residues in the CDR3. The CDR3 sequence is CASSLGGSGGQETQYF. For the CDR3, the DNA is TGCGCCAGCAGCTTGGGTGGTAGCGGGGGGCAAGAGACCCAGTACTTC.

This sequence joins TRBV24-1 and TRBJ1-2; the D is unclear. The V end lost 5 bases, the J end lost 2 bases, and 14 bases lay between the germline ends. This CDR3 spans 15 amino acids. The V gene's germline CDR1 is KGHDR and CDR2 SFDVKD. As DNA, the CDR3 is TGTGCCACCAGTGTTGGAAGAGGTTCAAACTATGGCTACACCTTC. Translated, it gives CATSVGRGSNYGYTF.

The chain has TRBV10-3 and TRBJ2-1, with D perhaps TRBD1 (6 bases). Germline CDR1 and CDR2: ENHRY and SYGVKD. With 11 bases removed from V and 5 bases from J, the gap between germline ends came to 16 bases. This CDR3 region has 13 residues. The DNA for the CDR3 is TGTGCCGCAAGTAGGGCAGGGGACAATGAGCAGTTCTTC. Amino acids: CAASRAGDNEQFF.

The rearrangement joins TRBV24-1 to TRBJ2-6; unclear D gene. The V gene's germline CDR1 is KGHDR and CDR2 SFDVKD. Trimming shortened V by 5 bases and J by 4 bases, and 5 bases separated the two germline ends. The CDR3 sequence is 13 residues long. CDR3 in amino acids: CATSGLGANVLTF. The CDR3 nucleotides are TGTGCCACCAGTGGGCTGGGGGCCAACGTCCTGACTTTC.

The chain links TRBV14 to TRBJ2-1, with D unclear. The ends were cut back, 4 bases at V and 3 bases at J, with 10 bases in the middle. Per the germline V gene, CDR1 is SGHDN and CDR2 is FVKESK. The CDR3 has 14 amino acids. CDR3 loop: CASSPKEHYNEQFF. Written as DNA, the CDR3 is TGTGCCAGCAGCCCAAAGGAGCACTACAATGAGCAGTTCTTC.

Only one count was recorded for this clone. The genes are TRBV27 and TRBJ2-1, with 10 bases that match TRBD2. This CDR3 region has 19 residues. V dropped 1 base and J dropped 5; count of bases not matched to a gene: 14. Germline V lookup: CDR1 MNHEY, CDR2 SMNVEV (reference sequence). The CDR3 coding sequence is TGTGCCAGCAGTTTATACCCGAGCTCCAGGACTAGCGGAAACAATGAGCAGTTCTTC. Amino acids: CASSLYPSSRTSGNNEQFF.

The chain combines TRBV6-5 with TRBJ2-1; D possibly corresponds to TRBD2 (6 bases). CDR1 is MNHEY and CDR2 is SVGAGI in the germline V gene. Trimming removed 8 bases from V and 14 bases from J, with 22 bases in between. There are 13 residues in the CDR3. CDR3 loop: CASAIGGGWEEFF. CDR3 nucleotides: TGTGCCAGCGCGATCGGAGGAGGGTGGGAGGAGTTCTTC.

This clone was observed a handful of times. The chain links TRBV24-1 to TRBJ2-5; 10 bases fit TRBD1. Looked up from germline, CDR1 is KGHDR and CDR2 is SFDVKD. The CDR3 totals 19 residues. V shed 9 bases, J shed 1 base, and the junction held 19 bases outside the gene matches. The CDR3 region has the DNA TGTGCCACCTCCAGCCAGACAGGGGGCGCGAGTGCGTCCCAAGAGACCCAGTACTTC. Translation gives CATSSQTGGASASQETQYF.

The rearrangement joins TRBV19 to TRBJ1-5, with 10 bases aligning to TRBD1. CDR1 is LNHDA and CDR2 is SQIVND in the germline V gene (reference sequence). The CDR3 runs 15 residues. With 6 bases clipped from V and 4 bases from J, the junction kept 6 bases outside the gene matches. This chain's CDR3 is CASRDRTGGNQPQHF. CDR3 nucleotide sequence: TGTGCCAGTAGGGACAGGACAGGGGGAAATCAGCCCCAGCATTTT.

The CDR3 DNA reads as TGTGCCAGCAGCTGGGGGCCGGACTATAATTCACCCCTCCACTTT. Its translation: CASSWGPDYNSPLHF. The rearrangement joins TRBV5-6 to TRBJ1-6; TRBD1 is a possible D gene (6 bases). There are 15 residues in the CDR3. Germline V lookup: CDR1 SGHDT, CDR2 YYEEEE. V was pared by 3 bases and J by 3 bases, with 10 bases between.

This chain links TRBV27 with TRBJ1-6; TRBD1 agrees at 7 bases. The germline gives CDR1 MNHEY, CDR2 SMNVEV (reference sequence). The CDR3 sequence is 14 residues long. Trimming took 4 bases from V and 6 from J; bases not matched to a gene: 3. CDR3 in DNA: TGTGCCAGCAGTTCTGGGACAGCTAATTCACCCCTCCACTTT. Translated: CASSSGTANSPLHF.

The chain employs TRBV10-3 and TRBJ1-5; 8 bases fit TRBD1. This CDR3 is built from 14 residues. The V gene end was trimmed by 5 bases and the J gene end by 6 bases; junction bases not matched to a gene: 6. CDR1 ENHRY and CDR2 SYGVKD come from the germline V gene. In DNA, the CDR3 is TGTGCCATCAGTCCCCAGGGGGCGATTCAGCCCCAGCATTTT. It codes for CAISPQGAIQPQHF.

This clone appeared a few times. The CDR3 protein is CASSLTGAPSYGYTF. CDR3 nucleotides: TGTGCCAGCAGTTTGACAGGGGCCCCCTCCTATGGCTACACCTTC. This chain connects TRBV6-5 to TRBJ1-2; 8 bases line up with TRBD1. This CDR3 comprises 15 residues. The ends lost 4 bases at V and 4 bases at J; junction bases unmatched: 8. Germline CDR1 reads MNHEY; CDR2 reads SVGAGI.

The rearrangement uses TRBV2 and TRBJ1-5; D gene ambiguous. The CDR3 totals 14 residues. The V gene's germline CDR1 is SNHLY and CDR2 FYNNEI. The ends were cut back, 1 base at V and 5 bases at J, with 9 bases in the middle. DNA for the CDR3: TGTGCCAGCAGTGAAGGTCACCAGGATCAGCCCCAGCATTTT. Its protein product is CASSEGHQDQPQHF.

This chain links TRBV10-3 with TRBJ1-4, with D possibly being TRBD1 (6 bases). The CDR3 contains 14 residues. Deletions cut 6 bases from V and 7 bases from J, with 15 bases between. The V gene's germline CDR1 is ENHRY and CDR2 SYGVKD. Here the CDR3 reads CAISPQGFVEKLFF. CDR3 nucleotide sequence: TGTGCCATCAGCCCACAGGGCTTTGTTGAAAAACTGTTTTTT.

The chain couples TRBV19 to TRBJ1-6; 7 positions agree with TRBD1. CDR1 and CDR2 from the germline V gene are LNHDA and SQIVND (reference sequence). The V segment lost 11 bases and the J segment 3 bases; nucleotides outside the gene matches: 10. The CDR3 length is 15 residues. The CDR3 spells CASKDRRLYNSPLHF. The CDR3 DNA reads as TGTGCCTCCAAGGACAGGCGCCTCTATAATTCACCCCTCCACTTT.